This TCR beta chain was recovered during a study of blood T cell repertoires in COVID-19 (dated by TCRdb to about 2020). Background on the whole study: The collaborator samples originated in the United States, Italy and Spain and spanned the acute and convalescent phases of COVID-19. The prospective study material was composed of cDNA or gDNA derived from T cells, B-cell-depleted T cells, or PBMCs. Subjects who had been exposed to COVID-19, were actively infected with it, or had recovered from it provided the deeply sampled blood TCRbeta repertoires that made up the dataset. The repertoires were released in a freely available public database meant as a resource for research on the immune response to SARS-CoV-2. Samples were obtained from the ongoing ImmuneRACE study (first 160 participants) and from 1,254 subjects provided by 6 global collaborators. Nearly every sample came with metadata listing a de-identified subject ID, COVID-19 status, age in years and sex. Where HLA class I and class II types were available, the types were taken from metadata supplied by the sample provider, not from assay-based typing.

As encoded in the germline V gene, CDR1 is MDHEN while CDR2 is SYDVKM. The CDR3, cysteine through phenylalanine, is 16 amino acids long. CDR3 DNA only is kept here, 48 bases in frame from base 1. V and J lose 1 base and 7 bases, and a span of 16 bases separates them. Turning to this clone: Its antigen specificity is not known. Qualities for individual bases were not recorded, and no much larger clone is one base off.

The collaborating institutions used their own protocols to collect whole blood in K2EDTA tubes. For TCRbeta analysis, collaborators shipped samples as frozen whole blood, isolated PBMCs, or DNA extracted from either of those sample types. Results the study describes overall, beyond this receptor: The quantity of clinical and demographic metadata differed by source and by participant and was supplied without curation.

TCRbeta CDR3 regions were amplified from genomic DNA by means of the immunoSEQ Assay, a bias-controlled multiplex PCR. The authors' pipeline ran thus. Nucleated cell counts per sample were estimated from amplification of reference gene primers within the assay. To quantify the absolute abundance of each unique TCRbeta CDR3 rearrangement, sequence reads were collapsed and filtered. For each sample, productive Simpson clonality was calculated as the square root of Simpson's diversity index over productive rearrangements. The clones in this table, taken by TCRdb from immuneACCESS, are in-frame only. Not every clone is retained; where verified, under half of the shortfall comes from an unresolved V gene, and the cause of the rest is unknown. From that table come the V and J calls and clone size; the DNA was used to work out D and trimming. For this sample the table gives 200,000 to 250,000 clones, of which about 91% were detected only once. Of the sample, 1.4% to 1.5% is held by the ten largest clones.

The TCR comes from a man aged 18 to 30 with active or convalescent COVID-19. Rearrangement joined TRBV28 to TRBJ1-4; the D gene identity is not certain. Sequenced sample: peripheral blood. The sequenced DNA: TGTGCCAGCAGTTTATTAGGCCGGGGAATTGGTGAAAAACTGTTTTTT. This gives the protein CASSLLGRGIGEKLFF.